The clone carrying this T cell receptor (beta chain) was seen many times. The antigen is not known. J gave up 4 bases and V 11 bases, and 7 bases lay outside the gene matches. Germline assignment: CDR1 LNHNV and CDR2 YYDKDF (reference sequence). The CDR3 is made up of 13 amino acids. TCRdb reprocessed the 5' RACE reads with MiXCR, giving one entry per CDR3 protein. This sample has roughly 230,000 distinct CDR3 sequences, with less than 9.5% found just once. The sample comes from a study of CD8 T cells in ankylosing spondylitis. Whole-study findings and limits: From matched ankylosing spondylitis synovial fluid, disease-linked clones were reportedly recovered at significantly enriched levels.

The receptor's source is a female donor with ankylosing spondylitis or in good health (not recorded which). Material for sequencing was blood, either unsorted or a sorted T cell fraction (not recorded which). The chain links TRBV15 to TRBJ2-5, with 10 positions matching TRBD2. The CDR3 DNA follows: TGTGCCTCCGGTGCTAGCGGGAGAGAGACCCAGTACTTC. Translated: CASGASGRETQYF.